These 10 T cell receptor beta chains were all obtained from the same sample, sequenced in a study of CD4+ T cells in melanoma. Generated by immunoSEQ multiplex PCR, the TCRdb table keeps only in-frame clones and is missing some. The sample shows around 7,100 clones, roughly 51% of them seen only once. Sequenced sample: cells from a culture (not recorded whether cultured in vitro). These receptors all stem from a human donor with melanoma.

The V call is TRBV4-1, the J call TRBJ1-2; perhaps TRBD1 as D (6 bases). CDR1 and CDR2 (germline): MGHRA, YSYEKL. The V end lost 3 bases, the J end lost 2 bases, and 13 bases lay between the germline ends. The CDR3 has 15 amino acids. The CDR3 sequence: CASSQTGTQNYGYTF. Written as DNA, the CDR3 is TGCGCCAGCAGCCAGACCGGGACACAGAACTATGGCTACACCTTC.

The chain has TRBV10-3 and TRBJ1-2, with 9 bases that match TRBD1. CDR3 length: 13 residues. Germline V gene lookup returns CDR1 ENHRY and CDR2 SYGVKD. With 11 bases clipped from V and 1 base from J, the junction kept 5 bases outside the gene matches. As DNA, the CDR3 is TGTGCCTCGAGGGACAGGGATAACTATGGCTACACCTTC. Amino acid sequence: CASRDRDNYGYTF.

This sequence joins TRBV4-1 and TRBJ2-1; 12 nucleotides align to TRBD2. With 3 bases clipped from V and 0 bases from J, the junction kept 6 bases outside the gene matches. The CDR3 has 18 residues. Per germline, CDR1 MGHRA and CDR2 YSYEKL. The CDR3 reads CASSQAGLAGSSYNEQFF. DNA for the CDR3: TGCGCCAGCAGCCAGGCCGGACTAGCGGGGAGCTCCTACAATGAGCAGTTCTTC.

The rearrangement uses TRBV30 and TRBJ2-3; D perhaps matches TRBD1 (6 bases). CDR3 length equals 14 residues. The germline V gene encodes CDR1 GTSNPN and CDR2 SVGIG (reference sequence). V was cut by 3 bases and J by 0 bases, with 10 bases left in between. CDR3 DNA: TGTGCCTGGAGCCACAGGGAGAGCACAGATACGCAGTATTTT. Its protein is CAWSHRESTDTQYF.

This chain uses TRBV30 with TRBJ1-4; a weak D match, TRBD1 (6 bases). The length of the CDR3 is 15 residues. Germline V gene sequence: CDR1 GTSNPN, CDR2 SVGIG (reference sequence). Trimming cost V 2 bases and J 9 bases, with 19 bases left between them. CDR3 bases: TGTGCCTGGAGTCTGACCGGGGGCCTCGAGCAAAAACTGTTTTTT. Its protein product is CAWSLTGGLEQKLFF.

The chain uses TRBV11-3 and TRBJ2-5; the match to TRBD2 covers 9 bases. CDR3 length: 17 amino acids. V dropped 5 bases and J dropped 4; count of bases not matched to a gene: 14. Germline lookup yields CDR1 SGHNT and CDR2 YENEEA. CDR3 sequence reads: CASSGGAQAGGRETQYF. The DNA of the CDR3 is TGTGCCAGCAGCGGTGGAGCTCAAGCGGGGGGACGAGAGACCCAGTACTTC.

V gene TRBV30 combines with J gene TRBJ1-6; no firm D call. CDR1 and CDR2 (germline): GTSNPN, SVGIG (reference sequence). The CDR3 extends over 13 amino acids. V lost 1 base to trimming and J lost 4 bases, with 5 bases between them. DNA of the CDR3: TGTGCCTGGAGTGCCGATTATAATTCACCCCTCCACTTT. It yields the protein CAWSADYNSPLHF.

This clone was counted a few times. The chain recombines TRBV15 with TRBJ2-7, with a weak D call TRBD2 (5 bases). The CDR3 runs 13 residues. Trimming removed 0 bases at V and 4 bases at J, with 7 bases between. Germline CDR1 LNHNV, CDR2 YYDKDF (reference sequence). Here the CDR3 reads CATSRDRGYEQYF. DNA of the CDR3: TGTGCCACCAGCAGAGATCGAGGGTACGAGCAGTACTTC.

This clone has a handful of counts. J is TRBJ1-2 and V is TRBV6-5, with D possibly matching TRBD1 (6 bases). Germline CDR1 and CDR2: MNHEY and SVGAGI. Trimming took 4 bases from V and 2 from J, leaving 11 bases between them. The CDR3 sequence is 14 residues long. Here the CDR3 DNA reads TGTGCCAGCAGTTCTGGGGACACAAACTATGGCTACACCTTC. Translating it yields CASSSGDTNYGYTF.

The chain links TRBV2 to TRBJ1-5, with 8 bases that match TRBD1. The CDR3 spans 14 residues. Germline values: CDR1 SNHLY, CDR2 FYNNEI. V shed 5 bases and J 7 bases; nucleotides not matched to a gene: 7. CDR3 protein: CASSLTGAEQPQHF. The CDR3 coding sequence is TGTGCCAGCAGTTTGACAGGGGCTGAACAGCCCCAGCATTTT.